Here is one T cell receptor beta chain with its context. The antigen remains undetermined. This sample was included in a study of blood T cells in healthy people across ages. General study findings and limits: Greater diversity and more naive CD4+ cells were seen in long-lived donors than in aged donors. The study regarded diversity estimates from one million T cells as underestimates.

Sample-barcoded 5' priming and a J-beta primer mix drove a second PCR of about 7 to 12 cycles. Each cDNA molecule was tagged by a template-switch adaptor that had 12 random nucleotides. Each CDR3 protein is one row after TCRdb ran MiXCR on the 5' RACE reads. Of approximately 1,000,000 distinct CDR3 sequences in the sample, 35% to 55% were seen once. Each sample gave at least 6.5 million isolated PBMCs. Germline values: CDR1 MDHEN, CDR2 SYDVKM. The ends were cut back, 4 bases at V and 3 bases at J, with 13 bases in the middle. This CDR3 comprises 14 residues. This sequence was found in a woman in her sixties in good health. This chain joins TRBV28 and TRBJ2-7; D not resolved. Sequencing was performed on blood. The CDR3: CASSSGGQSYEQYF. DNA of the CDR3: TGTGCCAGCAGTTCGGGTGGGCAGAGCTACGAGCAGTACTTC.